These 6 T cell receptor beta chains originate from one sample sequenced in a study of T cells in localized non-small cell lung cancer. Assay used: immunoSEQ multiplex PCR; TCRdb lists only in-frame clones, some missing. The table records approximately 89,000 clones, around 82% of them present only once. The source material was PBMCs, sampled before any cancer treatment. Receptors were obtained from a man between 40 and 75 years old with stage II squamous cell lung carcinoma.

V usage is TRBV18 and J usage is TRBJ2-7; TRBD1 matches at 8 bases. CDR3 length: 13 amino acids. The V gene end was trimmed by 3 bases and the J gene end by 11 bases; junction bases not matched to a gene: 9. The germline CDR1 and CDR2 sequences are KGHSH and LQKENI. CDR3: CASSPDRAEGKYF. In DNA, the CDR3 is TGTGCCAGCTCACCGGACAGGGCCGAGGGAAAGTACTTC.

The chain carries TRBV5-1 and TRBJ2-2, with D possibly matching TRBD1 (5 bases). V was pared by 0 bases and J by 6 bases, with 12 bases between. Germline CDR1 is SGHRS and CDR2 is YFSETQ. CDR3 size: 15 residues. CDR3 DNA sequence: TGCGCCAGCAGCTTGGGCAGGGTTGGCGCCGGGGAGCTGTTTTTT. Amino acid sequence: CASSLGRVGAGELFF.

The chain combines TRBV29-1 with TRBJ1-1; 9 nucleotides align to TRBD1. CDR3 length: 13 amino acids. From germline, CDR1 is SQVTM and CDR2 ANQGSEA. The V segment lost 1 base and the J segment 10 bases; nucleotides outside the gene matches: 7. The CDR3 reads CSVEGGTGNSAFF. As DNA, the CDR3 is TGCAGCGTTGAAGGGGGGACAGGGAACTCAGCTTTCTTT.

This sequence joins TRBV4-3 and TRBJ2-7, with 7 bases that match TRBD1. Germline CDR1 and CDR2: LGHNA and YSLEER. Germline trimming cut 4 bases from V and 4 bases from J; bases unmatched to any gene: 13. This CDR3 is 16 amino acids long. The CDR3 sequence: CASSPDRDLRIYEQYF. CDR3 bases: TGCGCCAGCAGCCCCGACAGGGATCTCCGTATTTACGAGCAGTACTTC.

The CDR3 bases are TGTGCCAGTCACATTAGACAGGGTCTCCCCTATGGCTACACCTTC. This encodes CASHIRQGLPYGYTF. The J gene is TRBJ1-2, the V gene TRBV6-1; 7 nucleotides agree with TRBD1. The CDR3 length is 15 residues. Germline V gene lookup returns CDR1 MNHNS and CDR2 SASEGT. Trimming cost V 9 bases and J 4 bases; bases outside gene matches: 14.

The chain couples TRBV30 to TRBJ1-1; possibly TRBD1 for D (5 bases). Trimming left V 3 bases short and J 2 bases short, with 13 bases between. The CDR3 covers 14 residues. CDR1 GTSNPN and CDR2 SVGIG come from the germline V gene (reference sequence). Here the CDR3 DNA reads TGTGCCTGGAGCCCGGGGCCCTACAACACTGAAGCTTTCTTT. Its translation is CAWSPGPYNTEAFF.